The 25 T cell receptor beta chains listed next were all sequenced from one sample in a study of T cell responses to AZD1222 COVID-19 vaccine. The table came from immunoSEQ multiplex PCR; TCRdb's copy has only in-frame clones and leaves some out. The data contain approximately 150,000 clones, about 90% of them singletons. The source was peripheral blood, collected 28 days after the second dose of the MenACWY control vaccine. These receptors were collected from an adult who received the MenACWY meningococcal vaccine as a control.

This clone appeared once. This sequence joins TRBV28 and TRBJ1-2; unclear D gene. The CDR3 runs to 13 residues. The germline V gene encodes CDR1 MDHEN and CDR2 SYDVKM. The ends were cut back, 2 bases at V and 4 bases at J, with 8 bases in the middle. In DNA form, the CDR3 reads TGTGCCAGCAGTTTAACCACTCCCTATGGCTACACCTTC. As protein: CASSLTTPYGYTF.

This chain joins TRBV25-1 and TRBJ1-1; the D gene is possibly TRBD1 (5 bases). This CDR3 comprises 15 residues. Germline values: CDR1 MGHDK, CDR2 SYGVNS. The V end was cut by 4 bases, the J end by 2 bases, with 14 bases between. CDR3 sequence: CASSAQGVVNTEAFF. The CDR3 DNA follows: TGTGCCAGCAGTGCCCAAGGGGTTGTTAACACTGAAGCTTTCTTT.

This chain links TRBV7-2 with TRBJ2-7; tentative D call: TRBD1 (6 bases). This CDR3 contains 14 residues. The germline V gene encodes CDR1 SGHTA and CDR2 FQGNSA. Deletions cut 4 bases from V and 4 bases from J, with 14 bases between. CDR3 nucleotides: TGTGCCAGCAGCTCTAGAGTGGGACAATACGAGCAGTACTTC. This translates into CASSSRVGQYEQYF. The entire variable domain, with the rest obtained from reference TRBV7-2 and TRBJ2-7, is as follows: GAGVSQSPSNKVTEKGKDVELRCDPISGHTALYWYRQSLGQGLEFLIYFQGNSAPDKSGLPSDRFSAERTGGSVSTLTIQRTQQEDSAVYLCASSSRVGQYEQYFGPGTRLTVT.

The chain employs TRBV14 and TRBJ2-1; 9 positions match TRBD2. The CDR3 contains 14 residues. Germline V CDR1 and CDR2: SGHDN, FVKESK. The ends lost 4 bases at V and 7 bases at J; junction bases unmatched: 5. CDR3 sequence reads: CASSRRLAENEQFF. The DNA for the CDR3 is TGTGCCAGCAGCCGTCGACTAGCGGAAAATGAGCAGTTCTTC.

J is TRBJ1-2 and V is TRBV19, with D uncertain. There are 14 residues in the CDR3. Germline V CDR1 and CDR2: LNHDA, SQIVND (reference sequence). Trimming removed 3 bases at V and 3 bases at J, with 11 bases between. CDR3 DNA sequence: TGTGCCAGTAGTATCCCCGGACGAGACTATGGCTACACCTTC. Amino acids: CASSIPGRDYGYTF.

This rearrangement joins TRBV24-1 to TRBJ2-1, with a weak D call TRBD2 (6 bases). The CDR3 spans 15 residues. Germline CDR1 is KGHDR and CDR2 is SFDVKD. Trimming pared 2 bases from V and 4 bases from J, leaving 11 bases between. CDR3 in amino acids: CATSDSMGLYNEQFF. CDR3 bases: TGTGCCACCAGTGATTCGATGGGACTTTACAATGAGCAGTTCTTC.

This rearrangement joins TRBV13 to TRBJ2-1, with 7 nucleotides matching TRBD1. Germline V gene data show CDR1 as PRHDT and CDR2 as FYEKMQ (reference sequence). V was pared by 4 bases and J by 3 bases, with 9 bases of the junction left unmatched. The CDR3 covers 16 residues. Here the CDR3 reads CASSSQTGALYNEQFF. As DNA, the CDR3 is TGTGCCAGCAGCTCCCAAACAGGGGCCCTCTACAATGAGCAGTTCTTC.

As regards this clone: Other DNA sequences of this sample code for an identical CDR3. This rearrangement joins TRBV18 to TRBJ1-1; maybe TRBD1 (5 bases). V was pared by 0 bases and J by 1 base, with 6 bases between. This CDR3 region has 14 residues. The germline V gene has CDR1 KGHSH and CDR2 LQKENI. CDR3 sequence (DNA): TGTGCCAGCTCACCACCAACAGGGAACACTGAAGCTTTCTTT. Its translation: CASSPPTGNTEAFF.

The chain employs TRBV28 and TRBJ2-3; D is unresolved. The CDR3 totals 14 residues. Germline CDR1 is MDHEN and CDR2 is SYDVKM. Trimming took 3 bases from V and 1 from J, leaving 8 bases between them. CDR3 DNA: TGTGCCAGCAGTTTTTGGTTACGCACAGATACGCAGTATTTT. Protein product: CASSFWLRTDTQYF.

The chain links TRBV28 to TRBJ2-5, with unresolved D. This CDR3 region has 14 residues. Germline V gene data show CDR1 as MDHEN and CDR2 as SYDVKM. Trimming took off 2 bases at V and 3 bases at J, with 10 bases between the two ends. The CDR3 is CASSLPALEETQYF. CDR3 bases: TGTGCCAGCAGTTTACCGGCGCTGGAAGAGACCCAGTACTTC.

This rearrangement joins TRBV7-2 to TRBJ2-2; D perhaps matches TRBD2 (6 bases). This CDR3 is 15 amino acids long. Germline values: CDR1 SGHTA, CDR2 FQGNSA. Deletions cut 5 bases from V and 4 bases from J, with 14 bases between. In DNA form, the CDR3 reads TGTGCCAGCAGCCGGAGTGGGGGGACCACCGGGGAGCTGTTTTTT. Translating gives CASSRSGGTTGELFF.

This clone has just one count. This CDR3 is CATSRAQLAGATYNEQFF. Here the CDR3 DNA reads TGTGCCACCAGCAGAGCCCAACTAGCGGGAGCTACCTACAATGAGCAGTTCTTC. The chain couples TRBV15 to TRBJ2-1; 11 bases are a match to TRBD2. Trimming cost V 1 base and J 2 bases; bases outside gene matches: 7. The germline V gene encodes CDR1 LNHNV and CDR2 YYDKDF (reference sequence). There are 18 residues in the CDR3.

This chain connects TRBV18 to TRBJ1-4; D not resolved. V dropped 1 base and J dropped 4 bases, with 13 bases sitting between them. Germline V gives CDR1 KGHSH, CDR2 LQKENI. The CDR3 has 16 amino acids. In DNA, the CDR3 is TGTGCCAGCTCACCACAGGGAGGAGCCAATAATGAAAAACTGTTTTTT. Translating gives CASSPQGGANNEKLFF.

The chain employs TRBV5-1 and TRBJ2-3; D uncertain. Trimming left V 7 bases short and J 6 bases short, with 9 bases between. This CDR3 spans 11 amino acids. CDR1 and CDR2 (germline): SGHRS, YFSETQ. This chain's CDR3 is CASSSPDTQYF. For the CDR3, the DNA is TGCGCCAGCTCGTCCCCCGATACGCAGTATTTT. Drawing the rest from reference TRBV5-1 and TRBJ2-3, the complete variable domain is KAGVTQTPRYLIKTRGQQVTLSCSPISGHRSVSWYQQTPGQGLQFLFEYFSETQRNKGNFPGRFSGRQFSNSRSEMNVSTLELGDSALYLCASSSPDTQYFGPGTRLTVL.

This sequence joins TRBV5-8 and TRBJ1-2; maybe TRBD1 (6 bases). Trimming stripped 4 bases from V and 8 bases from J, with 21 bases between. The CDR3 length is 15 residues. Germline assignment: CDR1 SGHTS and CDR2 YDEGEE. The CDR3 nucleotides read TGTGCCAGCAGCCCCTGGACAGCTTCAACCGGGGGCTACACCTTC. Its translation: CASSPWTASTGGYTF.

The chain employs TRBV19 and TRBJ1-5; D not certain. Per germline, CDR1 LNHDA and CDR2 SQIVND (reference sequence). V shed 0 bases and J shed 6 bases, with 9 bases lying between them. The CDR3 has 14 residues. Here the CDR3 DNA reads TGTGCCAGTAGTATAGATGTTAAGGTTCAGCCCCAGCATTTT. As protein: CASSIDVKVQPQHF.

CDR3 sequence (DNA): TGTGCCTGTGAGGTGGGTGGACAGTACTTC. Encoded protein: CACEVGGQYF. This chain joins TRBV30 and TRBJ2-7; the D is unclear. Germline assignment: CDR1 GTSNPN and CDR2 SVGIG (reference sequence). CDR3 length: 10 residues. Trimming pared 6 bases from V and 10 bases from J, leaving 13 bases between.

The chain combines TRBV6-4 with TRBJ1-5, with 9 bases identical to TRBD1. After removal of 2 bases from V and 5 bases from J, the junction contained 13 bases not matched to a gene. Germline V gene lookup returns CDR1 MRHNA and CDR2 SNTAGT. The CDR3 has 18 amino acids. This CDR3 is CASSDSPGWTGDYQPQHF. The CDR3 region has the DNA TGTGCCAGCAGTGACAGTCCGGGGTGGACAGGGGACTATCAGCCCCAGCATTTT.

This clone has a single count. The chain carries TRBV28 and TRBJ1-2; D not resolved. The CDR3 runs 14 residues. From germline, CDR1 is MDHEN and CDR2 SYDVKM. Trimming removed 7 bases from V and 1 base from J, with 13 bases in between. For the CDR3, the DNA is TGTGCCAGCACCCTAGGCACTCTTAACTATGGCTACACCTTC. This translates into CASTLGTLNYGYTF.

CDR3 sequence: CASSLGTSGRVADTQYF. The DNA for the CDR3 is TGTGCCAGCAGTTTGGGGACTAGCGGGAGGGTGGCAGATACGCAGTATTTT. The V and J genes are TRBV28 and TRBJ2-3; 16 nucleotides agree with TRBD2. The ends lost 3 bases at V and 4 bases at J; junction bases unmatched: 4. The CDR3 covers 17 residues. CDR1 and CDR2 from the germline V gene are MDHEN and SYDVKM.

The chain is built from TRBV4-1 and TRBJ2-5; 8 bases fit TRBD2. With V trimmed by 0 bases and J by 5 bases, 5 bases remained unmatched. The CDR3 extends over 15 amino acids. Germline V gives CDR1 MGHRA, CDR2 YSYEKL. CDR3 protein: CASSQESGRWETQYF. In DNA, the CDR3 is TGCGCCAGCAGCCAAGAGAGCGGGAGATGGGAGACCCAGTACTTC.

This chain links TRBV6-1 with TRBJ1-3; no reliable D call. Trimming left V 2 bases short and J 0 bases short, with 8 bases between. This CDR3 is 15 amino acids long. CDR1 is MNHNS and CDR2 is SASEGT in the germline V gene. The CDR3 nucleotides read TGTGCCAGCAGTGAACTCTTCGCCTCTGGAAACACCATATATTTT. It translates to CASSELFASGNTIYF.

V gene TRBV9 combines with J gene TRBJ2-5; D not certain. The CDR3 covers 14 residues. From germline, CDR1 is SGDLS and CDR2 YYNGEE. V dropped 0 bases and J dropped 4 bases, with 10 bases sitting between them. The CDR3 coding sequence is TGTGCCAGCAGCGTAGACCCTACCCCAGAGACCCAGTACTTC. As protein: CASSVDPTPETQYF.

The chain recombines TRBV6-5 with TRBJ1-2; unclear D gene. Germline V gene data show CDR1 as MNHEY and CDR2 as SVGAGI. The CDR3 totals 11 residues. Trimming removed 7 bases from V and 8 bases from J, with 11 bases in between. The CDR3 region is CASIGLGGYTF. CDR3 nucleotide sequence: TGTGCCAGCATCGGACTTGGAGGCTACACCTTC.

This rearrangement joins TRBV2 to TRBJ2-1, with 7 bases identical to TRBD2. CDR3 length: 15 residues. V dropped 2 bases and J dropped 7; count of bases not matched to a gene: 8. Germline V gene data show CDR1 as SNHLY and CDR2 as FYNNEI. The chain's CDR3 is CASSETSGNSNEQFF. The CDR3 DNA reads TGTGCCAGCAGTGAAACGAGCGGGAATAGTAATGAGCAGTTCTTC.